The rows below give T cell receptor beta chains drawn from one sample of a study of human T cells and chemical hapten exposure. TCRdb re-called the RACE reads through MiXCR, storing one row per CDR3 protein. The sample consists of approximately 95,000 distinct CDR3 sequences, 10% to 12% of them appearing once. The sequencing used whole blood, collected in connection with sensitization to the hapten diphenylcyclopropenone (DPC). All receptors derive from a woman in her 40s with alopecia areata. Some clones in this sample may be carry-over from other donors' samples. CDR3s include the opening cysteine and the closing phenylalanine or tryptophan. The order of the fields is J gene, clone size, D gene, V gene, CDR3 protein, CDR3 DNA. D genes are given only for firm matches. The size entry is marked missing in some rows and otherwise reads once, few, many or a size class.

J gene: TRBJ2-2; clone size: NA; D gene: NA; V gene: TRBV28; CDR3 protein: CASSSRSTGELFF; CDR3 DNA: TGTGCCAGCAGTTCCCGCTCCACCGGGGAGCTGTTTTTT
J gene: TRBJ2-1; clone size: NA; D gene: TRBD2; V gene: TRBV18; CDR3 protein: CASSPPTSGRGSSYNEQFF; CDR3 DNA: TGTGCCAGCTCACCCCCGACTAGCGGGAGGGGTAGCTCCTACAATGAGCAGTTCTTC
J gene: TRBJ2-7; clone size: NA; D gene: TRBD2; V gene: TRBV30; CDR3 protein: CAWSVLADNYEQYF; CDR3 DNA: TGTGCCTGGAGTGTACTAGCGGACAACTACGAGCAGTACTTC
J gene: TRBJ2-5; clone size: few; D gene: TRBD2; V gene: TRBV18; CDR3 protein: CASSPAGEETQYF; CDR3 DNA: TGTGCCAGCTCACCAGCGGGAGAAGAGACCCAGTACTTC
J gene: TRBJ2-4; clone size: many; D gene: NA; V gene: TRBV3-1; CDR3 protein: CASSQVGGGEAKNIQYF; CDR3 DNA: TGTGCCAGCAGCCAAGTCGGGGGAGGCGAGGCCAAAAACATTCAGTACTTC
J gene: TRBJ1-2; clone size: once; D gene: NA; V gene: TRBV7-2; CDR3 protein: CASSPPTGRANNYGYTF; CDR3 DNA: TGTGCCAGCAGCCCACCGACAGGTCGGGCCAATAACTATGGCTACACCTTC
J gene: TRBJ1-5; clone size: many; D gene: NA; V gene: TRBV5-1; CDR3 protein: CASSLSSNQPQHF; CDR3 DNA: TGCGCCAGCAGCTTATCGAGTAATCAGCCCCAGCATTTT
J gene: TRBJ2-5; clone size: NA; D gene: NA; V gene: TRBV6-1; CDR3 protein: CASSVTGETQYF; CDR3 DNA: TGTGCCAGCAGTGTGACAGGAGAGACCCAGTACTTC
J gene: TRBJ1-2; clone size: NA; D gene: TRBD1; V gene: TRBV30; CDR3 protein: CAWTIRDSLGYTF; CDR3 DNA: TGTGCCTGGACAATCCGGGACAGCCTCGGCTACACCTTC
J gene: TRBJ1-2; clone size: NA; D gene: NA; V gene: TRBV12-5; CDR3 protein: CASGYQTGTAGGYTF; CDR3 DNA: TGTGCTAGTGGGTACCAGACAGGAACGGCGGGAGGCTACACCTTC
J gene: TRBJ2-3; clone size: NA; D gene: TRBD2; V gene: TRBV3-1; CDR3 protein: CASSQRGGPGTQYF; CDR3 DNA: TGTGCCAGCAGCCAGCGCGGGGGGCCCGGGACGCAGTATTTT
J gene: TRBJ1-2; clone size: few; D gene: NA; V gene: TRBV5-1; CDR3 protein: CASSLGGSDYGYTF; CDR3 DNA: TGCGCCAGCAGCCTAGGGGGGTCAGACTATGGCTACACCTTC
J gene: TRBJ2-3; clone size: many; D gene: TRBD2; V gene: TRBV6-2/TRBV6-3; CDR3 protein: CASTLAGTDTQYF; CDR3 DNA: TGTGCCAGCACACTAGCGGGCACAGATACGCAGTATTTT
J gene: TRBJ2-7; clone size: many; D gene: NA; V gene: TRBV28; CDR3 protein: CASSPRGPRGSEQYF; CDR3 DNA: TGTGCCAGCAGCCCCCGTGGGCCCCGGGGGAGTGAGCAGTACTTC
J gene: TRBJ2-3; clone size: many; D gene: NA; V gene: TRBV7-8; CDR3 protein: CASSLSHTTTDTQYF; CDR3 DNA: TGTGCCAGCAGCTTATCCCACACAACCACAGATACGCAGTATTTT
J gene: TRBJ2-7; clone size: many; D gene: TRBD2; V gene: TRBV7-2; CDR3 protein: CASSLVSSGGTYEQYF; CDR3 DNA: TGTGCCAGCAGCTTAGTGTCCAGCGGGGGAACCTACGAGCAGTACTTC
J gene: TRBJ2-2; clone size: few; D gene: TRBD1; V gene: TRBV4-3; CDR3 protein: CASSKATGAGTGELFF; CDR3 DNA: TGCGCCAGCAGCAAGGCGACAGGGGCTGGGACCGGGGAGCTGTTTTTT
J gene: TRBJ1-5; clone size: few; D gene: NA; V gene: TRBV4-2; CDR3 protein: CASSQDGQSNQPQHF; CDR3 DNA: TGTGCCAGCAGCCAAGATGGGCAGTCCAATCAGCCCCAGCATTTT
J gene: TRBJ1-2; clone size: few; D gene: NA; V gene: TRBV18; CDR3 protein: CASSPGLRGVGGYTF; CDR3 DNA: TGTGCCAGCTCACCAGGTCTCAGAGGGGTCGGCGGCTACACCTTC
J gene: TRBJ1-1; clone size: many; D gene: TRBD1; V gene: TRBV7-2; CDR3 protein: CASSRDRGLVEAFF; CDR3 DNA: TGTGCCAGTTCCCGGGACAGGGGTTTGGTTGAAGCTTTCTTT
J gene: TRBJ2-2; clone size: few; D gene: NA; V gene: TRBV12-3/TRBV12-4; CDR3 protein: CASSLDYRTGELFF; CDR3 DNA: TGTGCCAGCAGTTTGGACTACCGTACCGGGGAGCTGTTTTTT
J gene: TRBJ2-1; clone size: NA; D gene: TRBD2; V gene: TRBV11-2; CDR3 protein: CASSLVFPLAGGHYNEQFF; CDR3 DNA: TGTGCCAGCAGCTTAGTTTTCCCACTAGCGGGGGGCCATTACAATGAGCAGTTCTTC
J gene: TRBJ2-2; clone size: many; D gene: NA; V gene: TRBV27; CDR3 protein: CASSLYYTQGTGELFF; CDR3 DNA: TGTGCCAGCAGTTTATACTACACCCAGGGTACCGGGGAGCTGTTTTTT
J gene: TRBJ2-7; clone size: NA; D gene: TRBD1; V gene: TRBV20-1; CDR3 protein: CSARDLGRGSYEQYF; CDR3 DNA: TGCAGTGCTAGAGATTTGGGCAGGGGGTCCTACGAGCAGTACTTC
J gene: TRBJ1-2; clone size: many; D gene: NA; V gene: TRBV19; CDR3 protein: CASSGRLRREYGYTF; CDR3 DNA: TGTGCCAGTAGCGGCCGGTTGCGACGGGAATATGGCTACACCTTC
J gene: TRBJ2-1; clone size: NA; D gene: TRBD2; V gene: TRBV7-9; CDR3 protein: CASSRLKAGEAPGEQFF; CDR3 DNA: TGTGCCAGCAGCCGTCTCAAGGCGGGGGAGGCCCCAGGGGAGCAGTTCTTC
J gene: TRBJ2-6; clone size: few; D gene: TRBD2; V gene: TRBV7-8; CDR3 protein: CASTQRESGANVLTF; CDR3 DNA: TGTGCCAGCACCCAGCGGGAATCTGGGGCCAACGTCCTGACTTTC
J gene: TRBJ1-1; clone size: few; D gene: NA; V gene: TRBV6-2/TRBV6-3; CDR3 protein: CASVSHTEAFF; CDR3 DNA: TGTGCCAGTGTCAGTCATACGGAAGCTTTCTTT
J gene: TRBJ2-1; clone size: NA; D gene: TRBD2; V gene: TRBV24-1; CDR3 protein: CATSGRQMGGNNEQFF; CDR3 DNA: TGTGCCACCAGTGGTCGGCAGATGGGGGGGAACAATGAGCAGTTCTTC
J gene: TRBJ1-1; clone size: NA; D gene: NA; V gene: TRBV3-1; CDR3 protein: CASSQDVEAAEAFF; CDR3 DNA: TGTGCCAGCAGCCAAGATGTCGAGGCGGCTGAAGCTTTCTTT
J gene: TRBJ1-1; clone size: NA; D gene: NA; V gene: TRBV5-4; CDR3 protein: CASSPEVGPGGTEAFF; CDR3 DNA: TGTGCCAGCAGCCCTGAAGTGGGCCCCGGAGGGACTGAAGCTTTCTTT
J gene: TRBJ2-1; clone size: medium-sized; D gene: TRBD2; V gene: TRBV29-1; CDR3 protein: CSVEKGTSATNEQFF; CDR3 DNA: TGCAGCGTTGAAAAGGGGACTAGCGCAACTAATGAGCAGTTCTTC
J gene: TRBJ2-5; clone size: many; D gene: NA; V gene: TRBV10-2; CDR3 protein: CATLGGRETQYF; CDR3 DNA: TGCGCCACCCTGGGGGGCCGCGAGACCCAGTACTTC
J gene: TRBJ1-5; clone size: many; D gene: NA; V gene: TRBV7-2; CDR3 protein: CASSLDINQPQHF; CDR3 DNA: TGTGCCAGCAGCTTAGACATCAATCAGCCCCAGCATTTT
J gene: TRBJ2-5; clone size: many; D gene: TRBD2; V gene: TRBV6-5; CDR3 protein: CASRDTEGRGQETQYF; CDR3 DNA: TGTGCCAGCAGAGACACGGAAGGGAGGGGTCAAGAGACCCAGTACTTC
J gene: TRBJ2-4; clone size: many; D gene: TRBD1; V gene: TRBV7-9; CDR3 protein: CASSSTGGARNIQYF; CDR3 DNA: TGTGCCAGCAGCTCTACAGGGGGCGCAAGGAACATTCAGTACTTC
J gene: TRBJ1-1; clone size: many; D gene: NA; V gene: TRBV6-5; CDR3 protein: CASSRGANTEAFF; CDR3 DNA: TGTGCCAGCAGTAGGGGCGCGAACACTGAAGCTTTCTTT
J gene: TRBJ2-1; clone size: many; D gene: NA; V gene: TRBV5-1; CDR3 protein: CASSLATGSNEQFF; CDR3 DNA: TGCGCCAGCAGCTTGGCCACGGGGAGCAATGAGCAGTTCTTC
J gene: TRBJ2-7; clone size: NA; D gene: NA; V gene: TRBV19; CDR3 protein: CASSMGVGWEQYF; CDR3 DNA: TGTGCCAGTAGTATGGGTGTGGGTTGGGAGCAGTACTTC
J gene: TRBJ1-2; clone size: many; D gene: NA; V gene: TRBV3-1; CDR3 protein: CASSQEGLRGYGYTF; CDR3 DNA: TGTGCCAGCAGCCAAGAAGGGCTCCGTGGCTATGGCTACACCTTC
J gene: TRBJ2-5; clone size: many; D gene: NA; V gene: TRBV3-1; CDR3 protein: CASSHTQETQYF; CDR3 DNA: TGTGCCAGCAGCCACACCCAAGAGACCCAGTACTTC
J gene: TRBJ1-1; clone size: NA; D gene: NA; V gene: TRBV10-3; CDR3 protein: CAIKGPLEAFF; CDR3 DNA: TGTGCCATCAAAGGACCGCTCGAAGCTTTCTTT
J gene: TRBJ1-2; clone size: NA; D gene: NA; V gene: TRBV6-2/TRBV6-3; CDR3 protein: CASRDSENYGYTF; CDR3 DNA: TGTGCCAGCAGGGACAGCGAAAACTATGGCTACACCTTC
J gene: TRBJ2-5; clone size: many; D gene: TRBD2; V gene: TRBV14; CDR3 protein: CASSQPLAGRQQETQYF; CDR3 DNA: TGTGCCAGCAGCCAGCCTTTAGCGGGGAGACAACAAGAGACCCAGTACTTC
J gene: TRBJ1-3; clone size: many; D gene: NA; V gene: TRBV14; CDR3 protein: CASARSPLFPSSGNTIYF; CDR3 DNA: TGTGCCAGCGCCCGAAGTCCGTTATTTCCGAGCTCTGGAAACACCATATATTTT
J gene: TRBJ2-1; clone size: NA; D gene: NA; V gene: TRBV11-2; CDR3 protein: CASSLKRGGEAEQFF; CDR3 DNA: TGTGCCAGCAGCTTAAAGAGGGGGGGCGAAGCTGAGCAGTTCTTC
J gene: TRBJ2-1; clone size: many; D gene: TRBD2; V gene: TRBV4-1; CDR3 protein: CASSQGLAGDEQFF; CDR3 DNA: TGCGCCAGCAGCCAAGGACTAGCGGGAGATGAGCAGTTCTTC
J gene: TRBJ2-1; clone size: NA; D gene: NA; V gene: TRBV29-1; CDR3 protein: CSVEFGEFF; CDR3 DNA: TGCAGCGTTGAATTTGGCGAGTTCTTC
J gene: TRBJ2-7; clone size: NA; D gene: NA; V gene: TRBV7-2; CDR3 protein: CASSLVAFYEQYF; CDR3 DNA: TGTGCCAGCAGCTTAGTGGCTTTCTACGAGCAGTACTTC
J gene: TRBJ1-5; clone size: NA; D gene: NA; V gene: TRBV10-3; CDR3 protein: CAISESRGIDTNQPQHF; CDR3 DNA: TGTGCCATCAGTGAGTCGAGAGGTATAGATACCAATCAGCCCCAGCATTTT
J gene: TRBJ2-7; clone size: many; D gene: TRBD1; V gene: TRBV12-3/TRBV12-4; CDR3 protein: CASSWTGSSYEQYF; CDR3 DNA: TGTGCCAGCAGTTGGACAGGAAGCTCCTACGAGCAGTACTTC
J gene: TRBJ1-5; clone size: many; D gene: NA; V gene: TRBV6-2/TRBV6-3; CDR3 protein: CASRFQGSNQPQHF; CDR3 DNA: TGTGCCAGCAGATTTCAGGGGAGCAATCAGCCCCAGCATTTT
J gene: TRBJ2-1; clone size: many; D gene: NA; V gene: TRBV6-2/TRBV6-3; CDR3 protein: CASRDSGSYNEQFF; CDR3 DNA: TGTGCCAGCAGAGACAGTGGCTCCTACAATGAGCAGTTCTTC
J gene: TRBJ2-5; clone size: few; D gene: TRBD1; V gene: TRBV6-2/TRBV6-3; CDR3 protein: CASRMGQGVTETQYF; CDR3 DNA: TGTGCCAGCAGAATGGGACAGGGGGTAACAGAGACCCAGTACTTC
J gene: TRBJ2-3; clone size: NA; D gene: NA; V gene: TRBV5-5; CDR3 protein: CASSLAGRFGTDTQYF; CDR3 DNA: TGTGCCAGCAGCTTGGCCGGGCGATTTGGCACAGATACGCAGTATTTT
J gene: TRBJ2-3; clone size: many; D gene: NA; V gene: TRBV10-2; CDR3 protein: CASSELESKGTDTQYF; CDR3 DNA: TGCGCCAGCAGTGAGTTGGAGTCAAAGGGGACAGATACGCAGTATTTT
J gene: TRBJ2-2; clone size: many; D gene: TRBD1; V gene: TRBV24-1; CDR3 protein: CATGTGGDTGELFF; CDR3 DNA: TGTGCCACCGGCACAGGGGGCGACACCGGGGAGCTGTTTTTT
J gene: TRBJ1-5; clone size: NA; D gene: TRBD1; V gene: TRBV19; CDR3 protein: CATEDRDQPQHF; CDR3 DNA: TGTGCCACGGAGGACAGGGACCAGCCCCAGCATTTT